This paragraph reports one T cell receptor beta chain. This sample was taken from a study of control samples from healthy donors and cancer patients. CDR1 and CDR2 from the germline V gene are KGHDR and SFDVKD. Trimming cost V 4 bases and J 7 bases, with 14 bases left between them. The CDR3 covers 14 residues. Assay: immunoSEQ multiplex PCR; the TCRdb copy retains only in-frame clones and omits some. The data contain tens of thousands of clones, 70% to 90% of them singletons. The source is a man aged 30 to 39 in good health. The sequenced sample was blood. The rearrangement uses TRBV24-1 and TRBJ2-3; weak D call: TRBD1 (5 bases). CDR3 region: CATSDTKGANTQYF. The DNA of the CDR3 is TGTGCCACCAGTGACACCAAAGGGGCGAATACGCAGTATTTT.